This T cell receptor (beta chain) was recorded in a study of regulatory T cells in long-lasting Graves disease (dated by TCRdb to the early 2020s). About the investigation overall: To count as having persistent Graves' disease, a patient had to have received antithyroid drug treatment for over 5 years with TSH receptor autoantibodies remaining persistently positive. A total of roughly 35 samples were covered by TCR sequencing, comprising approximately 13 persistent and approximately 20 newly diagnosed Graves' disease patients. Peripheral blood TCR sequencing and RNA sequencing compared persistent Graves' disease patients with newly diagnosed Graves' disease patients. Persistent Graves' disease patients in the clinical cohort had taken antithyroid drugs for approximately ten years on average. The study was conducted in China and was registered as a clinical trial. Study-wide findings and limitations: The study examined only peripheral blood because the primary lesion, thyroid tissue, could not be accessed. Only the TCR beta chain was sequenced and analyzed. Persistent disease showed preferential use of TRBV28, TRBJ1-2 and TRBJ2-5, whereas newly diagnosed disease favored TRBV20-1 and TRBJ2-1. The authors noted that the small sample size was a limitation that may lower accuracy. More public clonotypes were shared among persistent patients (around 2,600) than among newly diagnosed patients (more than 950). Compared with newly diagnosed patients, persistent Graves' disease patients had lower TCR Shannon entropy and fewer highly expanded clones, which suggests clonal expansion.

The library was built by means of multiplex PCR. The sequencer was an Illumina HiSeq 4000. TCR beta libraries were built with iRepertoire HTBI primers and Arm-PCR amplification of CDR3 regions. Gel purification was performed on PCR products prior to sequencing. Per the source publication's procedure: Gene usage analysis of CDR3 amino acid clonotypes relied on the roughly 64 TRBV and 15 or so TRBJ segments identified across samples. COPE and FqMerger were used to merge the filtered high-quality paired reads into contigs. BLAST was used to align contigs to IMGT TRBV, TRBD and TRBJ reference genes, with CDR3 defined following IMGT. Highly expanded clones were defined as clonotypes with a frequency above 0.1%. Shannon entropy served as the measure of repertoire diversity, while the Gini coefficient captured V-J evenness. Clonotypes shared by more than one individual were considered public. The public reads were run again by TCRdb, first through fastp at Q25 and then through MiXCR, and only productive beta chains were kept. Identical CDR3 proteins give one entry, which carries the most common genes and DNA. These V and J calls are TCRdb output, not the study's own analysis. Present in this sample are about 470,000 distinct CDR3 sequences, under 25% of which were seen just once. Over 7.5% of the sample goes to the ten largest clones.

CDR1 and CDR2 are drawn from the germline V gene (reference sequence): SGHKS, YYEKEE. The CDR3 sequence holds 15 residues, the cysteine and phenylalanine included. Of the read, only the CDR3 DNA is kept; its 45 bases are in frame from base 1. Trimmed from V: 4 bases; trimmed from J: 7 bases; junction bases lacking a gene match: 10. In the paper's terms, the time point label means: persistent/refractory GD, antithyroid drugs over 5 years with positive TRAb. For both TCR sequencing and RNA sequencing, RNA was extracted from PBMCs in TRIzol. Graves' disease was diagnosed according to American Thyroid Association guidelines. Patients for the study were recruited at an endocrinology department in Xi'an, China. From each patient, 7.5 to 10 milliliters of peripheral blood was collected into an EDTA anticoagulant tube. Ficoll Paque Plus density gradient separation was used to isolate PBMCs, and no further T cell sorting was performed. An Agilent 2100 Bioanalyzer and agarose gel were used to assess RNA quality, and a NanoDrop 2000 was used to measure RNA concentration.

This clonotype was picked up many times. Its antigen is still unknown. Base qualities are not provided; no much larger clone lies one nucleotide away. Sample: peripheral blood mononuclear cells (PBMCs), taken when the disease was refractory, from a patient treated with antithyroid drugs. This clonotype was obtained from a female donor with Graves disease. Recombination connected TRBV5-5 to TRBJ1-5; the central 8 bases match TRBD1. This receptor has the CDR3 CASSPRTGSYQPQHF. The nucleotide sequence is TGTGCCAGCAGCCCCCGGACAGGGTCGTACCAGCCCCAGCATTTT.